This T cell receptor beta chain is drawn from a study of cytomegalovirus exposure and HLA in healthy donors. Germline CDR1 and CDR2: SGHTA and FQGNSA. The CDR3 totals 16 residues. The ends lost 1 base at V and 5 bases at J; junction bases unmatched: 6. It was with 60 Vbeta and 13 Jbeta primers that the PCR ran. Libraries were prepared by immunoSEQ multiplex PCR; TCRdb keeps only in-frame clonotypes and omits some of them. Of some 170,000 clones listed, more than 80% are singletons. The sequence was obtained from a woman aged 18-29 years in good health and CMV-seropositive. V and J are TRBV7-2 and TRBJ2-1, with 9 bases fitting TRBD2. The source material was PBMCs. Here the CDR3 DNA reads TGTGCCAGCAGCTTAGTTAGCGGGGGTCGTCACAATGAGCAGTTCTTC. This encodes CASSLVSGGRHNEQFF.